The TCR beta chain described here comes from a study of shared clonotypes between healthy human individuals. CDR1 SGHDT and CDR2 YYEEEE come from the germline V gene. There are 16 residues in the CDR3. With 2 bases clipped from V and 8 bases from J, the junction kept 12 bases outside the gene matches. The table came from immunoSEQ multiplex PCR; TCRdb's copy has only in-frame clones and leaves some out. The data contain around 2,000,000 clones, roughly 91% of them singletons. CD45RO-negative, CCR7-positively selected cells formed the naive CD8 fraction, excluding terminally differentiated effector memory CD45RA+ cells.

This TCR came from a man aged 18 to 30 in good health. Some clones in this sample may be carry-over from other donors' samples. The sequenced sample was naive CD8+ T cells from PBMCs. The rearrangement links TRBV5-6 to TRBJ2-1; 8 bases map to TRBD1. In nucleotides, the CDR3 is TGTGCCAGCAGCTTAGGACAGGGCATTCATTACGATGAGCAGTTCTTC. As protein: CASSLGQGIHYDEQFF.